The sample holds many counts of the clone carrying this TCR beta chain. Antigen specificity is unknown. This sample was taken from a study of CD8 T cells in ankylosing spondylitis. Study-level findings and limits: Before this, some motif variants had been reported in reactive arthritis synovial fluid and blood. Blood from ankylosing spondylitis patients appeared to carry a characteristic roughly eight-variant TCR beta motif.

In germline, CDR1 is DFQATT, CDR2 SNEGSKA (reference sequence). The CDR3 length is 16 residues. With V trimmed by 6 bases and J by 2 bases, 9 bases remained unmatched. One entry per CDR3 protein results from TCRdb running MiXCR on the 5' RACE reads. The sample yields 250,000 to 400,000 distinct CDR3 sequences, around 10% seen once. V usage is TRBV20-1 and J usage is TRBJ2-3; 12 bases are shared with TRBD2. The clonotype originates from a female donor with ankylosing spondylitis or in good health (not recorded which). The material sequenced was blood, either unsorted or a sorted T cell fraction (not recorded which). CDR3 region: CSAGSGLAGNTDTQYF. The CDR3 nucleotides are TGCAGTGCCGGGAGCGGACTAGCGGGAAACACAGATACGCAGTATTTT.